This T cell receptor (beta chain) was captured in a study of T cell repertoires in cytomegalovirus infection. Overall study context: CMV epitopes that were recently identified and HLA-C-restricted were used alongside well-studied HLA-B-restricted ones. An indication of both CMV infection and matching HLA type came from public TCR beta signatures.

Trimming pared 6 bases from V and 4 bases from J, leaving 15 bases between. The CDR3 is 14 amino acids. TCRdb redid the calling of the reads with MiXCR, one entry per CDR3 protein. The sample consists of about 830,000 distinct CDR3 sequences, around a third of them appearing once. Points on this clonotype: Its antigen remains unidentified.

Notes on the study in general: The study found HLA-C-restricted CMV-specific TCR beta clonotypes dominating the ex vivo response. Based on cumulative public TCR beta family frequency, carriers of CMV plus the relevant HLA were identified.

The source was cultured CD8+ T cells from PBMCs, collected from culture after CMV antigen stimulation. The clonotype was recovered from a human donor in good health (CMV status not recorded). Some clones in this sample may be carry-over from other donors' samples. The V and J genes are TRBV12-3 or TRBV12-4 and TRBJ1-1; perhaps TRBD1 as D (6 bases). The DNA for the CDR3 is TGTGCCAGCAGAACAGGGAACACACTCACTGAAGCTTTCTTT. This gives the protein CASRTGNTLTEAFF.